Listed here are 20 T cell receptor beta chains from one sample, sequenced in a study of radiation and T cells in renal cell carcinoma. Stated time point: blood 4 weeks post-SBRT, at nephrectomy. Noted treatment: 15 Gy SBRT to primary tumor, nephrectomy 4 weeks later. Using immunoSEQ multiplex PCR, the repertoire was profiled, and TCRdb retains in-frame clones only, with some absent. The repertoire holds 130,000 to 150,000 clones, with approximately 86% as singletons. Sequenced here: blood, sampled from a patient whose treatment included radiotherapy and nephrectomy. These receptors all stem from a woman in her fifties or sixties with renal cell carcinoma.

This chain connects TRBV20-1 to TRBJ1-1; D call uncertain. There are 11 residues in the CDR3. The germline CDR1 and CDR2 sequences are DFQATT and SNEGSKA (reference sequence). V lost 0 bases and J 8 bases, leaving 7 bases between the germline ends. CDR3 DNA sequence: TGCAGTGCTAGAGATTGGCAAGAAGCTTTCTTT. It specifies CSARDWQEAFF.

Only a few counts were recorded for this clone. This chain links TRBV2 with TRBJ1-1; D not certain. The ends were cut back, 4 bases at V and 3 bases at J, with 12 bases in the middle. CDR3 size: 14 residues. Germline values: CDR1 SNHLY, CDR2 FYNNEI. CDR3 DNA sequence: TGTGCCAGCAGTGCCGAAGGGCCGGACACTGAAGCTTTCTTT. It specifies CASSAEGPDTEAFF. Full variable domain (outside the CDR3, taken from reference TRBV2 and TRBJ1-1): EPEVTQTPSHQVTQMGQEVILRCVPISNHLYFYWYRQILGQKVEFLVSFYNNEISEKSEIFDDQFSVERPDGSNFTLKIRSTKLEDSAMYFCASSAEGPDTEAFFGQGTRLTVV.

The chain carries TRBV11-2 and TRBJ2-7; possible D gene TRBD2, 6 bases. The V and J ends lost 5 bases and 9 bases respectively, with 17 bases between them. Germline V gives CDR1 SGHAT, CDR2 FQNNGV. This CDR3 comprises 13 residues. CDR3 region: CASSPILEGWQYF. Written as DNA, the CDR3 is TGTGCCAGCAGCCCAATTCTGGAGGGGTGGCAGTACTTC. Variable domain in full (rest from reference TRBV11-2 and TRBJ2-7): EAGVAQSPRYKIIEKRQSVAFWCNPISGHATLYWYQQILGQGPKLLIQFQNNGVVDDSQLPKDRFSAERLKGVDSTLKIQPAKLEDSAVYLCASSPILEGWQYFGPGTRLTVT.

The chain recombines TRBV4-3 with TRBJ2-3; the D is unclear. From germline, CDR1 is LGHNA and CDR2 YSLEER. V lost 2 bases and J lost 2, with 5 bases in between. The CDR3 is 13 residues long. As DNA, the CDR3 is TGCGCCAGCAGCCAACGGGTCACAGATACGCAGTATTTT. Its protein product is CASSQRVTDTQYF.

This clone came up once. The genes are TRBV4-1 and TRBJ2-3; D is possibly TRBD1 (5 bases). Germline V lookup: CDR1 MGHRA, CDR2 YSYEKL. Trimming left V 5 bases short and J 0 bases short, with 18 bases between. This CDR3 region has 17 residues. CDR3 coding DNA: TGCGCCAGCAGCTCAGGTCAGGGTCCACCTAGCACAGATACGCAGTATTTT. It translates to CASSSGQGPPSTDTQYF.

This chain joins TRBV7-2 and TRBJ2-2; D is uncertain. Germline CDR1 is SGHTA and CDR2 is FQGNSA. The CDR3 is made up of 14 amino acids. V was shortened by 5 bases and J by 6 bases, with 13 bases between the two germline ends. The CDR3: CASSPSNTAGELFF. CDR3 sequence (DNA): TGTGCCAGCAGCCCCTCGAATACGGCCGGGGAGCTGTTTTTT.

This chain connects TRBV29-1 to TRBJ1-1; 7 bases match TRBD1. Germline V gives CDR1 SQVTM, CDR2 ANQGSEA. The CDR3 is 14 residues long. Trimming at V came to 4 bases and at J to 2 bases, leaving 7 bases not matched to a gene. The CDR3 coding sequence is TGCAGCGTTGCTGGAGGGGGCACAAACACTGAAGCTTTCTTT. Translated, it gives CSVAGGGTNTEAFF.

V usage is TRBV9 and J usage is TRBJ2-1, with TRBD2 matching 9 bases. The CDR3 is 14 amino acids. The germline V gene encodes CDR1 SGDLS and CDR2 YYNGEE. Unmatched junction bases numbered 10, after V lost 5 bases and J lost 10 bases. The CDR3 coding sequence is TGTGCCAGCAGTCGAAGCGGGGGGTCGTGGGAGCAGTTCTTC. It is translated as CASSRSGGSWEQFF.

The chain carries TRBV7-2 and TRBJ1-1, with D maybe TRBD1 (5 bases). The germline V and J ends were trimmed by 4 bases and 11 bases, with 14 bases remaining between them. This CDR3 is 12 amino acids long. Germline V gives CDR1 SGHTA, CDR2 FQGNSA. The CDR3 DNA reads as TGTGCCAGCAGCTCTGGGACGCTGCGCGCTTTCTTT. It encodes CASSSGTLRAFF.

The V and J genes are TRBV19 and TRBJ1-4; the D is unclear. Germline CDR1 and CDR2: LNHDA and SQIVND (reference sequence). V was pared by 8 bases and J by 5 bases, with 12 bases between. The CDR3 consists of 13 residues. DNA of the CDR3: TGTGCCAGTGCACGTTGGGGAAATGAAAAACTGTTTTTT. Translation gives CASARWGNEKLFF.

The V call is TRBV6-5, the J call TRBJ1-2; D gene ambiguous. The germline V gene encodes CDR1 MNHEY and CDR2 SVGAGI. Between the trimmed V and J ends, which lost 6 bases and 8 bases, there was a span of 10 bases. This CDR3 region has 11 residues. The CDR3 region has the DNA TGTGCCAGCAGGGACGGATCGGGCTACACCTTC. Its translation: CASRDGSGYTF.

This chain uses TRBV5-1 with TRBJ2-5, with 8 nucleotides matching TRBD2. The germline CDR1 and CDR2 sequences are SGHRS and YFSETQ. J lost 1 base, V lost 1 base, and 6 bases had no gene match. There are 16 residues in the CDR3. The CDR3 DNA follows: TGCGCCAGCAGCTTGACTAGCGGCCAACCCCAAGAGACCCAGTACTTC. Translation gives CASSLTSGQPQETQYF.

The chain has TRBV15 and TRBJ2-1, with 7 positions matching TRBD2. V lost 0 bases to trimming and J lost 4 bases; unmatched junction nucleotides: 3. There are 15 residues in the CDR3. CDR1 and CDR2 (germline): LNHNV, YYDKDF (reference sequence). The CDR3 nucleotides read TGTGCCACCAGCAGAGATCGGGGAGGGTACAATGAGCAGTTCTTC. It codes for CATSRDRGGYNEQFF.

The chain carries TRBV29-1 and TRBJ2-3; 10 bases map to TRBD2. V shed 5 bases, J shed 3 bases, and the junction held 11 bases outside the gene matches. From germline, CDR1 is SQVTM and CDR2 ANQGSEA. CDR3 size: 16 residues. The CDR3 here is CSVLKGLAGGTDTQYF. The CDR3 DNA reads TGCAGCGTTTTAAAAGGGTTAGCGGGGGGTACAGATACGCAGTATTTT.

The chain employs TRBV25-1 and TRBJ2-2; 9 positions agree with TRBD1. The V gene end was trimmed by 4 bases and the J gene end by 5 bases; junction bases not matched to a gene: 8. The CDR3 consists of 16 residues. Germline V gene data show CDR1 as MGHDK and CDR2 as SYGVNS. The CDR3 bases are TGTGCCAGCAGTGCTTATTCCGGACAGGGGACCGGGGAGCTGTTTTTT. Protein product: CASSAYSGQGTGELFF. Full variable domain (missing parts from reference TRBV25-1 and TRBJ2-2): EADIYQTPRYLVIGTGKKITLECSQTMGHDKMYWYQQDPGMELHLIHYSYGVNSTEKGDLSSESTVSRIRTEHFPLTLESARPSHTSQYLCASSAYSGQGTGELFFGEGSRLTVL.

This sequence joins TRBV28 and TRBJ2-1; 8 bases fit TRBD2. V lost 5 bases to trimming and J lost 8 bases; unmatched junction nucleotides: 14. Per germline, CDR1 MDHEN and CDR2 SYDVKM. This CDR3 is 16 amino acids long. The CDR3 sequence is CASSPGTSSFFDEQFF. For the CDR3, the DNA is TGTGCCAGCAGTCCAGGGACTAGTAGCTTCTTCGATGAGCAGTTCTTC.

The V and J genes are TRBV7-3 and TRBJ2-3; no definite D call. Trimming cost V 0 bases and J 3 bases, with 4 bases left between them. The CDR3 is made up of 13 amino acids. Germline CDR1 SGHTA, CDR2 FQGTGA. CDR3 nucleotides: TGTGCCAGCAGCTTAACTGGGACAGATACGCAGTATTTT. This sequence encodes CASSLTGTDTQYF.

This sequence joins TRBV19 and TRBJ2-1; TRBD1 agrees at 7 bases. The J segment lost 6 bases and the V segment lost 6 bases, leaving 8 bases of the junction unmatched. Germline values: CDR1 LNHDA, CDR2 SQIVND (reference sequence). This CDR3 region has 14 residues. The CDR3 sequence: CASSDREIGNEQFF. The CDR3 region has the DNA TGTGCCAGTAGCGACAGGGAAATAGGCAATGAGCAGTTCTTC.

This chain links TRBV4-3 with TRBJ2-2; the D gene is possibly TRBD2 (6 bases). This CDR3 is 16 amino acids long. V lost 3 bases to trimming and J lost 3 bases, with 14 bases between them. The V gene's germline CDR1 is LGHNA and CDR2 YSLEER. The CDR3 DNA reads TGCGCCAGCAGCCAGAGGCCGGGGGAGGACACCGGGGAGCTGTTTTTT. It codes for CASSQRPGEDTGELFF.

The chain carries TRBV6-1 and TRBJ1-1; a possible D gene is TRBD1 (6 bases). This CDR3 is 15 amino acids long. Trimming stripped 5 bases from V and 0 bases from J, with 13 bases between. CDR1 and CDR2 from the germline V gene are MNHNS and SASEGT. This chain's CDR3 is CASSKSQGMNTEAFF. In DNA form, the CDR3 reads TGTGCCAGCAGTAAGAGTCAGGGGATGAACACTGAAGCTTTCTTT.